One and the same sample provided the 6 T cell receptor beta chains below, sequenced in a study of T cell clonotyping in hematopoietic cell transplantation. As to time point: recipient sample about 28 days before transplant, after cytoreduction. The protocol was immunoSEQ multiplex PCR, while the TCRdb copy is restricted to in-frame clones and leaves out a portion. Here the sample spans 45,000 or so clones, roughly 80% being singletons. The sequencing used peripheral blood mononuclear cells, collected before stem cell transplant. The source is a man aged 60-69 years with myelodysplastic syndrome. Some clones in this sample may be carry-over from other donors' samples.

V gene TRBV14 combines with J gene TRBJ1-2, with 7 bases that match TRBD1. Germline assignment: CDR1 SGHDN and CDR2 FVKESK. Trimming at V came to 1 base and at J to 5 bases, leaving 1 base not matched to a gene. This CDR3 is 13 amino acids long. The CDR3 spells CASSQGTGYGYTF. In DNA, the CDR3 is TGTGCCAGCAGCCAAGGGACAGGTTATGGCTACACCTTC. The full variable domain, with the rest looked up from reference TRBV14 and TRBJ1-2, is EAGVTQFPSHSVIEKGQTVTLRCDPISGHDNLYWYRRVMGKEIKFLLHFVKESKQDESGMPNNRFLAERTGGTYSTLKVQPAELEDSGVYFCASSQGTGYGYTFGSGTRLTVV.

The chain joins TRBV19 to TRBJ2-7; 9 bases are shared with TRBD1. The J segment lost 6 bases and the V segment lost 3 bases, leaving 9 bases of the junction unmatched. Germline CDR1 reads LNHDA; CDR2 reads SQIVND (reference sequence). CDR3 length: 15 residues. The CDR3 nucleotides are TGTGCCAGTAGTATTGAGGAACAGGGGGCTGTCGAGCAGTACTTC. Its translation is CASSIEEQGAVEQYF.

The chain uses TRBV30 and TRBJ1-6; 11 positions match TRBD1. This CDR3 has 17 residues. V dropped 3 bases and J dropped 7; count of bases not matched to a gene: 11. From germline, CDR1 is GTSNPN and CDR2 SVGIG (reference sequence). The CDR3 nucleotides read TGTGCCTGGAGCGGACAGGGGGCGCGGGGGTGGAATTCACCCCTCCACTTT. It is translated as CAWSGQGARGWNSPLHF. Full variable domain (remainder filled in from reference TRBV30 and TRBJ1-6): SQTIHQWPATLVQPVGSPLSLECTVEGTSNPNLYWYRQAAGRGLQLLFYSVGIGQISSEVPQNLSASRPQDRQFILSSKKLLLSDSGFYLCAWSGQGARGWNSPLHFGNGTRLTVT.

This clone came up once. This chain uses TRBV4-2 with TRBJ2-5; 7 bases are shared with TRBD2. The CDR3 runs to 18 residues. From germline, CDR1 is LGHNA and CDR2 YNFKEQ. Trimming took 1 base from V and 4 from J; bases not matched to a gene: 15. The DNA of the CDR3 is TGTGCCAGCAGCCAAGGAGGTACGGGGGGATTACTACTAGAGACCCAGTACTTC. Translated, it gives CASSQGGTGGLLLETQYF.

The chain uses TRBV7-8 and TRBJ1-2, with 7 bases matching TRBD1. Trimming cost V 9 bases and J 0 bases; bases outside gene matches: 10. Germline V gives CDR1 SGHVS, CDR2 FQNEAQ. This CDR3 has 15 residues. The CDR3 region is CASYPQGLTNYGYTF. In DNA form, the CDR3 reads TGTGCCAGTTACCCACAGGGGCTAACTAACTATGGCTACACCTTC.

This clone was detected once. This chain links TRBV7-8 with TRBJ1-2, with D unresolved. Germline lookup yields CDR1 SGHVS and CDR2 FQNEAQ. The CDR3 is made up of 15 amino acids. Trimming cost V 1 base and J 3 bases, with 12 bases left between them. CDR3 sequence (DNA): TGTGCCAGCAGCTTAGGTCGGGAAACAGACTATGGCTACACCTTC. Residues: CASSLGRETDYGYTF.